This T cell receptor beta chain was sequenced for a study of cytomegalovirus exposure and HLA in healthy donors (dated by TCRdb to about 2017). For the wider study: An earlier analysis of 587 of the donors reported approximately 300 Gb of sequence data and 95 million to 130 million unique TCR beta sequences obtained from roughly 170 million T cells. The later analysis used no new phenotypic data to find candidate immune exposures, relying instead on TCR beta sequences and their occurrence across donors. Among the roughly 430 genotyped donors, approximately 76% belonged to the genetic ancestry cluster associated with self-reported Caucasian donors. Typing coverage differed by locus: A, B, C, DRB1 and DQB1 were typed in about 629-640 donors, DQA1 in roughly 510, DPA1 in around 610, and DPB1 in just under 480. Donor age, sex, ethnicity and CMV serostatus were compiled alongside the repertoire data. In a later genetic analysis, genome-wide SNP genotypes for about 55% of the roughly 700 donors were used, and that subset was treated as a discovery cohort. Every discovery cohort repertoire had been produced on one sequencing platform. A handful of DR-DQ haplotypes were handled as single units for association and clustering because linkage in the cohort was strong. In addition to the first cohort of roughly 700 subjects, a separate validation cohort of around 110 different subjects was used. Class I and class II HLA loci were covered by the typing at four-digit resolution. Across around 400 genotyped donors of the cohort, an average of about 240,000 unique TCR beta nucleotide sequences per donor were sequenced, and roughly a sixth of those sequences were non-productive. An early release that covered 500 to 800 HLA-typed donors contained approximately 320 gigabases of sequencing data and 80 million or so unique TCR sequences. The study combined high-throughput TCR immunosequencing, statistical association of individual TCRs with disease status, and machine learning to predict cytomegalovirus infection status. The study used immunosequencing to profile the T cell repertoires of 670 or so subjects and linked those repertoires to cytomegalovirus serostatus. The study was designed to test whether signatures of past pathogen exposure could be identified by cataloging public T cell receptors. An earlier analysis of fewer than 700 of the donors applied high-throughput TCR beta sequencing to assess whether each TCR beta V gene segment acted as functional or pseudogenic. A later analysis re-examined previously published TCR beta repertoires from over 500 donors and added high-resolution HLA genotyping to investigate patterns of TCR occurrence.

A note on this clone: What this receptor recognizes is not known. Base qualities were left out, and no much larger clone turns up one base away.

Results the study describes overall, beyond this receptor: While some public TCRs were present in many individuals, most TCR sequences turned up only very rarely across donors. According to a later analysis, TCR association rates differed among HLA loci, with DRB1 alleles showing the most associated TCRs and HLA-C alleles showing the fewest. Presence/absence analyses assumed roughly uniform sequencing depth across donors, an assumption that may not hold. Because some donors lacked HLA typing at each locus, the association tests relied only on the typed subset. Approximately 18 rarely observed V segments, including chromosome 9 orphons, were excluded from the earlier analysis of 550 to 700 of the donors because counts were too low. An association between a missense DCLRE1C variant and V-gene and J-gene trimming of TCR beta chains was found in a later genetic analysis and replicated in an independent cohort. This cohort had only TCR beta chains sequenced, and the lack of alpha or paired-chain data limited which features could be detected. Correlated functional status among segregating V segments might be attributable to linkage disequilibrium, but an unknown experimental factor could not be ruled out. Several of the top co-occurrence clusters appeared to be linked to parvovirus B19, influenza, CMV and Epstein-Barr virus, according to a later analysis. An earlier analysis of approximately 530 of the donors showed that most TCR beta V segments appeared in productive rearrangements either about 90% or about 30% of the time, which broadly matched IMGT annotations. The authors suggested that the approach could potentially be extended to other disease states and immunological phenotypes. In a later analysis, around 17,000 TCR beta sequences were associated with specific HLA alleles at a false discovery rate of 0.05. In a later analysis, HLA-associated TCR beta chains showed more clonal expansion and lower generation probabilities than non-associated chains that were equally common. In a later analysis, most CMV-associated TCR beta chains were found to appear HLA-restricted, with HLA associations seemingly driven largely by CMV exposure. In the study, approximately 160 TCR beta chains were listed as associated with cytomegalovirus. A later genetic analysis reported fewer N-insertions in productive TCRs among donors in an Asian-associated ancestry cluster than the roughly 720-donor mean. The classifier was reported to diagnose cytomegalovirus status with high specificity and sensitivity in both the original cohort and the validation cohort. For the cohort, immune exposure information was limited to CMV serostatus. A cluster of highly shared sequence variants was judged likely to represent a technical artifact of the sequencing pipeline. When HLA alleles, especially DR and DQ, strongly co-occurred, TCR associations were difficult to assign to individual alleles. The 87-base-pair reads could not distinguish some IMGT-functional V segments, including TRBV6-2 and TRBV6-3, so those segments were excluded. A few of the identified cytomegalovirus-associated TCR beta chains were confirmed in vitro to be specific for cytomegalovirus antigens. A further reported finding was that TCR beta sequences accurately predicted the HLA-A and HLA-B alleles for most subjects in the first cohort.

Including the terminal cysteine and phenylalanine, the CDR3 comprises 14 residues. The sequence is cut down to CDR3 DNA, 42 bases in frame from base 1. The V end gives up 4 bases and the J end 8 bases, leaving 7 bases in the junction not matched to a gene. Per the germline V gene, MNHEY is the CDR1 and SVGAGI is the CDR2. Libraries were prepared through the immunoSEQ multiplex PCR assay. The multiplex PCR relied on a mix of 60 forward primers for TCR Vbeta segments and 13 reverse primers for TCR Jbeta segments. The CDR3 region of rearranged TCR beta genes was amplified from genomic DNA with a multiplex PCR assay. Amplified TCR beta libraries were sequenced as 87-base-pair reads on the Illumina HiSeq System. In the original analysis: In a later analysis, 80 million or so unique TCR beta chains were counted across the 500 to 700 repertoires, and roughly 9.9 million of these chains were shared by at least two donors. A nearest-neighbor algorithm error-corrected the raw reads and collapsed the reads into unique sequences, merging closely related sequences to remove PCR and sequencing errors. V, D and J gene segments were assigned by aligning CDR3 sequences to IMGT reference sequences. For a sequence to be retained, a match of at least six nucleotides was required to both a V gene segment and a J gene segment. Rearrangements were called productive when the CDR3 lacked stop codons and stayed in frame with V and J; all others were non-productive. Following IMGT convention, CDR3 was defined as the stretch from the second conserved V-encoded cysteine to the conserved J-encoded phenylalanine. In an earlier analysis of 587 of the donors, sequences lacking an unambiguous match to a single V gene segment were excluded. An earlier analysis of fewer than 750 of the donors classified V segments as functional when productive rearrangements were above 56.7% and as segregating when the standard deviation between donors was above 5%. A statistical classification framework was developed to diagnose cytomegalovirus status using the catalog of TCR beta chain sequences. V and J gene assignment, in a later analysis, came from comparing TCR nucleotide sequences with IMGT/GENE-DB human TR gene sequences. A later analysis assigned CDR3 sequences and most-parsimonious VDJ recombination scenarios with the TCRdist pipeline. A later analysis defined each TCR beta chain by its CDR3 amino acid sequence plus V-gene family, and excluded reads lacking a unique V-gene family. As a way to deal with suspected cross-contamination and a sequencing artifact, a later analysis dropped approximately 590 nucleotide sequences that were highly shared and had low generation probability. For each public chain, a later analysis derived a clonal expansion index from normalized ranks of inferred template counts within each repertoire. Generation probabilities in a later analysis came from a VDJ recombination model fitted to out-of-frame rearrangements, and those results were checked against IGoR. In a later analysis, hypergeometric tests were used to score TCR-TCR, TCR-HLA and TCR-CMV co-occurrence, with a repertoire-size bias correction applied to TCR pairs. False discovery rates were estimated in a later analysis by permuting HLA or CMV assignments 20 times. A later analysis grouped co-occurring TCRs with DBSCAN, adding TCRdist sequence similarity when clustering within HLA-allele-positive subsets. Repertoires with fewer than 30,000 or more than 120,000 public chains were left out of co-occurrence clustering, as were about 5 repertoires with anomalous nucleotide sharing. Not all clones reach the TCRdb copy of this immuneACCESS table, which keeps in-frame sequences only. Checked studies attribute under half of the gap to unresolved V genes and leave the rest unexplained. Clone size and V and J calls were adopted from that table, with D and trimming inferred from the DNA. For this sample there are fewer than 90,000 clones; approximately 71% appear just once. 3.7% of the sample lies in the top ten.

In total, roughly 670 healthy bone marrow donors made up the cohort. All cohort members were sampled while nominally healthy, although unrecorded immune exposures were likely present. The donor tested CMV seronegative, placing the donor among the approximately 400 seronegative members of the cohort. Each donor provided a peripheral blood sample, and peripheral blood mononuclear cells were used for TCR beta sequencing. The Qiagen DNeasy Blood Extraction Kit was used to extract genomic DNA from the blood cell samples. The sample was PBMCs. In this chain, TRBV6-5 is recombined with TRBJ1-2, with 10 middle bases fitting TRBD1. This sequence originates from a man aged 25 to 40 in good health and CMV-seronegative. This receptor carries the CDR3 CASSSGQGVAGYTF. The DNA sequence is TGTGCCAGCAGTTCTGGACAGGGGGTCGCAGGCTACACCTTC.